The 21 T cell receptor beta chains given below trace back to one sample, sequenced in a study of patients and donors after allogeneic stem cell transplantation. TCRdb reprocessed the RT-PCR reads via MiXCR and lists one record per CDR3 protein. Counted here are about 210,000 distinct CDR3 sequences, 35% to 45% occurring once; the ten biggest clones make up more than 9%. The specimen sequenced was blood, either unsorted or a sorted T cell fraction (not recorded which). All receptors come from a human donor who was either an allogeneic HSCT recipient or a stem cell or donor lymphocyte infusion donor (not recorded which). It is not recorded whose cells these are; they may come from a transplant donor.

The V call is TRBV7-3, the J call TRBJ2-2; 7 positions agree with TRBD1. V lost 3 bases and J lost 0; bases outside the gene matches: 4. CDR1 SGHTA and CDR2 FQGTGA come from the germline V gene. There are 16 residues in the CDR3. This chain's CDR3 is CASSFRGQPNTGELFF. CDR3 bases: TGTGCCAGCAGCTTCAGGGGACAGCCGAACACCGGGGAGCTGTTTTTT.

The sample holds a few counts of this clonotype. In nucleotides, the CDR3 is TGTGCCAGCAGTTTAGAAAGGGCCTCTGGAAACACCATATATTTT. This encodes CASSLERASGNTIYF. The gene calls are TRBV12-3 or TRBV12-4 and TRBJ1-3, with unresolved D. The length of the CDR3 is 15 residues. The V and J ends lost 1 base and 0 bases respectively, with 7 bases between them.

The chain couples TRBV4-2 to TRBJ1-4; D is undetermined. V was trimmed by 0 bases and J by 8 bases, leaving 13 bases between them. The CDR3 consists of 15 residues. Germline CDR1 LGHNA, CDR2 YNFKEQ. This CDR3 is CASSQEGFKSEKLFF. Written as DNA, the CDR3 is TGTGCCAGCAGCCAAGAGGGGTTCAAGTCGGAAAAACTGTTTTTT.

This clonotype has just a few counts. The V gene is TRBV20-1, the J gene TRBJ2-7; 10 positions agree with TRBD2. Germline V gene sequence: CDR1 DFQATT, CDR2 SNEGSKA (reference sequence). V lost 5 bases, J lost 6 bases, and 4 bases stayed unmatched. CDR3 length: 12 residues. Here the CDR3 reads CSARGLAVEQYF. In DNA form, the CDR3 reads TGCAGTGCTCGCGGACTAGCGGTCGAGCAGTACTTC.

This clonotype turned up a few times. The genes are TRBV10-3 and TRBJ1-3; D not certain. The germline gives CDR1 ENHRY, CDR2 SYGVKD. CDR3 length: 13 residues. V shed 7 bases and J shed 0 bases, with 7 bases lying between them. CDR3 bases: TGTGCCATCACCGGAGACTCTGGAAACACCATATATTTT. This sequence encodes CAITGDSGNTIYF.

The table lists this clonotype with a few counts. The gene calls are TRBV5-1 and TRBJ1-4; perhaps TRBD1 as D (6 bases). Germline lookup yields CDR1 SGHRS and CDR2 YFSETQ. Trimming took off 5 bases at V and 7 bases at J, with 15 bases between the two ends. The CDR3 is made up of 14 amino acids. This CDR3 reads CASRQGSGSEKLFF. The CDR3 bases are TGCGCCAGCAGGCAGGGGTCCGGGAGTGAAAAACTGTTTTTT.

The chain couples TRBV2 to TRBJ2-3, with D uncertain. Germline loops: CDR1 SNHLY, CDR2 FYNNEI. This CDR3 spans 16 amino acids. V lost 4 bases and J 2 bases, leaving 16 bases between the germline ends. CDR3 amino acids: CASSGPNMSYTDTQYF. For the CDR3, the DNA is TGTGCCAGCAGTGGCCCCAACATGAGCTACACAGATACGCAGTATTTT.

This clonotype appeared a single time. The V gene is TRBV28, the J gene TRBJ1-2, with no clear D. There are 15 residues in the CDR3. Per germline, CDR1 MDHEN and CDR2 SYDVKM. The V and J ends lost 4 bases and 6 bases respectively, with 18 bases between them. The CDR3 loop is CASSSPQAELNGYTF. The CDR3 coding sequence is TGTGCCAGCAGTTCCCCCCAGGCGGAACTAAATGGCTACACCTTC.

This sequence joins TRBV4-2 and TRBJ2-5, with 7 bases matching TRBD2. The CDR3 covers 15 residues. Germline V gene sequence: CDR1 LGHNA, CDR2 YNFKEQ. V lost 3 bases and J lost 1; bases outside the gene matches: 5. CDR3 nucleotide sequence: TGTGCCAGCAGCCAGTACGGGGGGTCCCAAGAGACCCAGTACTTC. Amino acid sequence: CASSQYGGSQETQYF.

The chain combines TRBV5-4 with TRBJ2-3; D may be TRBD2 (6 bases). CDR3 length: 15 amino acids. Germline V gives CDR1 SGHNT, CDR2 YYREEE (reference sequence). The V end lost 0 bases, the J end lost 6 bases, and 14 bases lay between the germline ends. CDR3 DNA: TGTGCCAGCAGCTTGGTGGCGGGGATCGCGGATACGCAGTATTTT. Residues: CASSLVAGIADTQYF.

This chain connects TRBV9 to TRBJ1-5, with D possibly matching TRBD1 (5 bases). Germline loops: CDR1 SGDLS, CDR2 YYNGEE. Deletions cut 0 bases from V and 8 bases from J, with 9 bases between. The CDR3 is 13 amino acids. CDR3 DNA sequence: TGTGCCAGCAGCGTAGGAGGGGTCGAGCCCCAGCATTTT. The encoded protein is CASSVGGVEPQHF.

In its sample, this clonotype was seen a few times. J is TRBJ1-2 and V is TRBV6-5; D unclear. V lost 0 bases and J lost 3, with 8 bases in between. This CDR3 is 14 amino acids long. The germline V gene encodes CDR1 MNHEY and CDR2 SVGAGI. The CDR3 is CASSYSRGDYGYTF. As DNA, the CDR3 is TGTGCCAGCAGTTACTCGCGGGGAGACTATGGCTACACCTTC.

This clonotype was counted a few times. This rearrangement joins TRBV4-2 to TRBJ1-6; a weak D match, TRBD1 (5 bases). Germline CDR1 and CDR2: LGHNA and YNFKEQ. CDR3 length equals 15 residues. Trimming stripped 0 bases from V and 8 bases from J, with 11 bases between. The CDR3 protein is CASSQDPGNYSPLHF. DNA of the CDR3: TGTGCCAGCAGCCAAGATCCAGGGAATTATTCACCCCTCCACTTT.

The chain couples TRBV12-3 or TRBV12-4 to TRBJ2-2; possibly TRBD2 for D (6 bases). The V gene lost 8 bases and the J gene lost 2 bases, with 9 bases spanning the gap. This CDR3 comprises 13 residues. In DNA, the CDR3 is TGTGCCAGCTTCGGGGGAAACACCGGGGAGCTGTTTTTT. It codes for CASFGGNTGELFF.

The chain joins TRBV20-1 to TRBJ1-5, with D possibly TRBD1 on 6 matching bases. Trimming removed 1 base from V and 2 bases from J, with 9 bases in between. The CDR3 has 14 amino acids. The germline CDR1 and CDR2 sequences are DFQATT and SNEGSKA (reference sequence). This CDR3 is CSARAKGGNQPQHF. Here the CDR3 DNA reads TGCAGTGCTAGAGCTAAGGGGGGCAATCAGCCCCAGCATTTT.

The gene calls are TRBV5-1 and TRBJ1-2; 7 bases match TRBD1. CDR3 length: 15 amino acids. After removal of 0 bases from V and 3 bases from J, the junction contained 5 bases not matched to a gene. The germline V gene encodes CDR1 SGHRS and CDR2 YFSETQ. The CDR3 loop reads CASSLDPTGYYGYTF. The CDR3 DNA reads TGCGCCAGCAGCTTGGATCCGACAGGGTACTATGGCTACACCTTC.

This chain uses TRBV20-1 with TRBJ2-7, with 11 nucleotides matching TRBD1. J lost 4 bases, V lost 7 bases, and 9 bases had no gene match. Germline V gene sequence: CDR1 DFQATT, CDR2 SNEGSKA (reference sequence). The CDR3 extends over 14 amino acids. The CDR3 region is CSVHPGTGGYEQYF. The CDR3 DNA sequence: TGCAGTGTACACCCGGGGACAGGGGGGTACGAGCAGTACTTC.

This CDR3 reads CATSFQGDQETQYF. In DNA form, the CDR3 reads TGTGCCACCAGCTTTCAGGGGGACCAAGAGACCCAGTACTTC. The chain carries TRBV15 and TRBJ2-5; 7 bases are a match to TRBD1. The CDR3 extends over 14 amino acids. Trimming removed 5 bases from V and 0 bases from J; junction bases left unmatched: 3. Per germline, CDR1 LNHNV and CDR2 YYDKDF (reference sequence).

The CDR3, as DNA: TGTGCCATCAGTGCTGGGATTCACGAAAAACTGTTTTTT. It yields the protein CAISAGIHEKLFF. This sequence joins TRBV10-3 and TRBJ1-4; no reliable D call. This CDR3 has 13 residues. V lost 4 bases to trimming and J lost 8 bases, with 11 bases between them. CDR1 and CDR2 (germline): ENHRY, SYGVKD.

The CDR3 here is CASTNRPWMMALHF. CDR3 in DNA: TGTGCCAGCACCAACAGGCCTTGGATGATGGCCCTCCACTTT. The V and J genes are TRBV6-1 and TRBJ1-6; D is perhaps TRBD1 (5 bases). Germline CDR1 is MNHNS and CDR2 is SASEGT. V lost 7 bases and J 14 bases, leaving 21 bases between the germline ends. The length of the CDR3 is 14 residues.

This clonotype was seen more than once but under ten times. The CDR3 DNA reads TGTGCCAGCAGTTTGGGACAGGGGAGAGGTGGCTACACCTTC. Encoded protein: CASSLGQGRGGYTF. J is TRBJ1-2 and V is TRBV12-3 or TRBV12-4; 10 positions match TRBD1. V lost 3 bases and J lost 7; bases outside the gene matches: 5. The CDR3 runs to 14 residues.